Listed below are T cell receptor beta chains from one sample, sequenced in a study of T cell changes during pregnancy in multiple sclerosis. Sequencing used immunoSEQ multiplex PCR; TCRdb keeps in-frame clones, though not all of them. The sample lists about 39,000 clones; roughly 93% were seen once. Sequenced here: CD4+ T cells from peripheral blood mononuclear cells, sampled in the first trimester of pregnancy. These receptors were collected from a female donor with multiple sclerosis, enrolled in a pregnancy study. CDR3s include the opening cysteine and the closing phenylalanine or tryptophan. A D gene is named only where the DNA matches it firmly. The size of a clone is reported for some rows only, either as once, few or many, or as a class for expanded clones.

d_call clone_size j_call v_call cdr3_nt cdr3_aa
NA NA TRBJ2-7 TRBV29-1 TGCAGCGCTACAGGGCTTAATACCTACGAGCAGTACTTC CSATGLNTYEQYF
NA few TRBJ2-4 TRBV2 TGTGCCAGCAGTATAGGTCAGGCCACCTTCAAAAACATTCAGTACTTC CASSIGQATFKNIQYF
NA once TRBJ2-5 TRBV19 TGTGCCAGTAGCTCTTTAGGGGGTTTGGGAGAGACCCAGTACTTC CASSSLGGLGETQYF
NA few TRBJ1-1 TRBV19 TGTGCCAGTAAGGACTTGAACACTGAAGCTTTCTTT CASKDLNTEAFF
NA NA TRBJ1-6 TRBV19 TGTGCCAGTAAGGCCAGGCCAACTTTCTCCTATAATTCACCCCTCCACTTT CASKARPTFSYNSPLHF
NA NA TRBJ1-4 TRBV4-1 TGCGCCAGCAGCCAAGATCACGGGATGTACGAAAAACTGTTTTTT CASSQDHGMYEKLFF
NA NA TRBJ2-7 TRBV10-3 TGTGCCAACAGCCCGGGATTAACCTACGAGCAGTACTTC CANSPGLTYEQYF
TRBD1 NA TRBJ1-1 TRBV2 TGTGCCAGCAGGAACTCTCCTGCAGGGGGCGAGAAAGCTTTCTTT CASRNSPAGGEKAFF
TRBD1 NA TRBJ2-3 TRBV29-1 TGCAGCGTTGATCAGGGGGTAGGAGCAGATACGCAGTATTTT CSVDQGVGADTQYF
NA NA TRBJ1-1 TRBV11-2 TGTGCCAGCAGCCTGGCGGGGGCGAACACTGAAGCTTTCTTT CASSLAGANTEAFF
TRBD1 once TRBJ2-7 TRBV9 TGTGCCAGCAGCGTCGGACAGGGCTACTACGAGCAGTACTTC CASSVGQGYYEQYF
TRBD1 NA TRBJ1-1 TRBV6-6 TGTGCCAGCAGCCACCGTACCGGGACAGGGAACACTGAAGCTTTCTTT CASSHRTGTGNTEAFF
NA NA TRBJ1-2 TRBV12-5 TGTGCTAGTGGTTTGTATCAGGCCCCGGCGGGCTATGGCTACACCTTC CASGLYQAPAGYGYTF
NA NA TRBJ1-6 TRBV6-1 TGTGCCAGCAGTGAAGGGCGGGGATCGAGCTCCTATAATTCACCCCTCCACTTT CASSEGRGSSSYNSPLHF
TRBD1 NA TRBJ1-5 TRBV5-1 TGCGCCAGCAAACCGGGACAGTTGGATCAGCCCCAGCATTTT CASKPGQLDQPQHF
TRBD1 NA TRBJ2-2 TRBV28 TGTGCCAGCAGCCCGACAGGGCCTAACACCGGGGAGCTGTTTTTT CASSPTGPNTGELFF
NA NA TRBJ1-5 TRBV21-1 TGTGCCAGCAGCAAATGGACAGTGGGGTGGTATAGCAATCAGCCCCAGCATTTT CASSKWTVGWYSNQPQHF
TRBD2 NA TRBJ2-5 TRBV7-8 TGTGCCAGCAGCTTAAGCGGCCTAGCGGGAGGCCAGACCCAGTACTTC CASSLSGLAGGQTQYF
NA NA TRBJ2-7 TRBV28 TGTGCCAGCAGTTTAGAGGTGAATGGCTACGAGCAGTACTTC CASSLEVNGYEQYF
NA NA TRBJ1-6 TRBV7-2 TGTGCCAGCATCCGAGGGACAAACTATAATTCACCCCTCCACTTT CASIRGTNYNSPLHF
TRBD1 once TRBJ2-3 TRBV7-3 TGTGCCAGCAGCTCCACAGGGGGGCACAGCACAGATACGCAGTATTTT CASSSTGGHSTDTQYF
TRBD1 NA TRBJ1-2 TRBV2 TGTGCCAGCAGTGCAGGGACAGCCTATGGCTACACCTTC CASSAGTAYGYTF
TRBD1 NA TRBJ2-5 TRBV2 TGTGCCAGCGGAGACAGGGTCTCGAGGACCCAGTACTTC CASGDRVSRTQYF
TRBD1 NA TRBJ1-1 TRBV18 TGTGCCAGCTCACCACTGGGGACAGCGAACACTGAAGCTTTCTTT CASSPLGTANTEAFF
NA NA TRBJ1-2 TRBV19 TGTGCCAGCCGGACAGCCTCGTCTAACTATGGCTACACCTTC CASRTASSNYGYTF
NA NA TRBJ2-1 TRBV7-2 TGTGCCAGCAGCTCGACCTGGAGCTCCTACAATGAGCAGTTCTTC CASSSTWSSYNEQFF